The clone carrying this T cell receptor (beta chain) appeared a single time. The data were obtained in a study of blood T cell repertoires in COVID-19. Sequencing was performed with immunoSEQ multiplex PCR; in TCRdb, only in-frame clones are kept and a portion is missing. The profile shows 100,000 to 150,000 clones, 74% of them singletons. The germline V gene has CDR1 GTSNPN and CDR2 SVGIG (reference sequence). Trimming cost V 1 base and J 3 bases, with 7 bases left between them. CDR3 size: 12 residues. This clonotype was sampled from an elderly man with COVID-19, enrolled during active disease. The material sequenced was peripheral blood. The gene calls are TRBV30 and TRBJ2-7; unclear D gene. The CDR3 DNA follows: TGTGCCTGGAGTGCGGGTTTCTACGAGCAGTACTTC. Translating gives CAWSAGFYEQYF.